The 21 T cell receptor beta chains listed next were all sequenced from one sample in a study of blood T cells in healthy people across ages. Primers used in a second PCR of roughly 6 to 12 cycles were a sample-barcoded 5' primer and a J-beta primer mix. One entry per CDR3 protein results from TCRdb running MiXCR on the 5' RACE reads. The sample yields over 1.5 million distinct CDR3 sequences, less than 50% seen once. The source material was blood. The receptor source for this set is a woman aged 40 to 50 in good health.

CDR3 in amino acids: CSAFRAGTEAFF. CDR3 bases: TGCAGTGCTTTTAGGGCGGGGACTGAAGCTTTCTTT. The rearrangement joins TRBV20-1 to TRBJ1-1, with D unclear. This CDR3 region has 12 residues. The germline V and J ends were trimmed by 5 bases and 5 bases, with 12 bases remaining between them. Germline V CDR1 and CDR2: DFQATT, SNEGSKA (reference sequence).

This clonotype was recorded at least ten times. The chain recombines TRBV25-1 with TRBJ1-4; TRBD1 matches 8 bases. CDR1 and CDR2 from the germline V gene are MGHDK and SYGVNS. V trimming: 5 bases; J trimming: 6 bases; junction bases outside the gene matches: 8. The CDR3 totals 15 residues. CDR3: CASSPMNRGDEKLFF. In DNA form, the CDR3 reads TGTGCCAGCAGTCCGATGAACAGGGGGGATGAAAAACTGTTTTTT.

The chain recombines TRBV2 with TRBJ2-3, with a weak D call TRBD2 (5 bases). The germline gives CDR1 SNHLY, CDR2 FYNNEI. The CDR3 length is 15 residues. V lost 3 bases to trimming and J lost 0 bases, with 10 bases between them. CDR3 DNA sequence: TGTGCCAGCAGTGACGAGGGTCTAAGCACAGATACGCAGTATTTT. Residues: CASSDEGLSTDTQYF.

The chain joins TRBV3-1 to TRBJ2-3; D might be TRBD2 (5 bases). This CDR3 has 16 residues. V was pared by 5 bases and J by 1 base, with 16 bases between. CDR1 is LGHDT and CDR2 is YNNKEL in the germline V gene (reference sequence). The CDR3 protein is CASSSVARAGTDTQYF. As DNA, the CDR3 is TGTGCCAGCAGCTCTGTAGCGCGGGCGGGCACAGATACGCAGTATTTT.

The rearrangement joins TRBV24-1 to TRBJ2-5; maybe TRBD2 (6 bases). The V gene's germline CDR1 is KGHDR and CDR2 SFDVKD. This CDR3 contains 14 residues. Deletions cut 4 bases from V and 0 bases from J, with 8 bases between. The CDR3 DNA reads as TGTGCCACCAGTGAGGGGGGAAACCAAGAGACCCAGTACTTC. The encoded protein is CATSEGGNQETQYF.

This clonotype has only a few counts. The genes are TRBV29-1 and TRBJ1-2; 8 bases are a match to TRBD1. This CDR3 region has 16 residues. The V gene's germline CDR1 is SQVTM and CDR2 ANQGSEA. V trimming: 0 bases; J trimming: 2 bases; junction bases outside the gene matches: 8. CDR3 in amino acids: CSVEEPPRDRNYGYTF. CDR3 nucleotide sequence: TGCAGCGTTGAAGAACCCCCCCGGGACAGGAACTATGGCTACACCTTC.

This chain joins TRBV20-1 and TRBJ1-6; possibly TRBD1 for D (5 bases). Deletions cut 6 bases from V and 0 bases from J, with 15 bases between. Germline V CDR1 and CDR2: DFQATT, SNEGSKA (reference sequence). The CDR3 length is 16 residues. This chain's CDR3 is CSAGDPGSSYNSPLHF. DNA of the CDR3: TGCAGTGCAGGGGACCCTGGGAGCTCCTATAATTCACCCCTCCACTTT.

At least ten counts were recorded for this clonotype. This chain links TRBV7-2 with TRBJ2-1; TRBD2 matches 14 bases. V was clipped by 5 bases and J by 5 bases; unmatched bases: 5. CDR3 length: 16 amino acids. Per the germline V gene, CDR1 is SGHTA and CDR2 is FQGNSA. Here the CDR3 DNA reads TGTGCCAGCAGCCCCAGACTAGCGGGGGGGCACAATGAGCAGTTCTTC. Translated: CASSPRLAGGHNEQFF.

CDR3 in DNA: TGTGCCAGCAGCCCTCTTGAAGATACGCAGTATTTT. It translates to CASSPLEDTQYF. The chain has TRBV6-2 or TRBV6-3 and TRBJ2-3, with D unresolved. The germline V and J ends were trimmed by 6 bases and 5 bases, with 9 bases remaining between them. There are 12 residues in the CDR3. Per germline, CDR1 MNHEY and CDR2 SVGEGT.

Concerning this clonotype: One end of the junction does not line up with germline, which may come from a read error. The chain carries TRBV28 and TRBJ2-1, with 11 bases fitting TRBD1. The germline V gene has CDR1 MDHEN and CDR2 SYDVKM. The CDR3 sequence is 16 residues long. CDR3 nucleotides: TGTGCCAGCAGGCCGGGACAGGGGGTATCCTACAAGGAGCAGTTCTTC. It yields the protein CASRPGQGVSYKEQFF.

The J gene is TRBJ1-4, the V gene TRBV20-1; maybe TRBD1 (5 bases). CDR1 is DFQATT and CDR2 is SNEGSKA in the germline V gene (reference sequence). The V end lost 5 bases, the J end lost 5 bases, and 18 bases lay between the germline ends. The CDR3 contains 15 residues. Written as DNA, the CDR3 is TGCAGTGCTCGGAAGGGTACAGGCCCGAATGAAAAACTGTTTTTT. Protein product: CSARKGTGPNEKLFF.

This clonotype was seen more than once but under ten times. The V call is TRBV20-1, the J call TRBJ2-4; D remains ambiguous. The CDR3 is made up of 10 amino acids. Trimming left V 5 bases short and J 5 bases short, with 4 bases between. From germline, CDR1 is DFQATT and CDR2 SNEGSKA (reference sequence). The CDR3 region has the DNA TGCAGTGCTTCGGAAAACATTCAGTACTTC. As protein: CSASENIQYF.

This chain joins TRBV6-5 and TRBJ2-2; possibly TRBD2 for D (5 bases). The CDR3 loop spans 13 amino acids. V was trimmed by 2 bases and J by 9 bases, leaving 10 bases between them. Germline V gene lookup returns CDR1 MNHEY and CDR2 SVGAGI. The DNA of the CDR3 is TGTGCCAGCAGTTACGGTTGGGAGAGGGAGCTGTTTTTT. Protein product: CASSYGWERELFF.

This clonotype was observed a handful of times. The chain recombines TRBV7-2 with TRBJ2-5, with 7 bases that match TRBD1. There are 13 residues in the CDR3. The junction had 7 bases not matched to a gene; V was cut back by 5 bases and J by 7 bases. From germline, CDR1 is SGHTA and CDR2 FQGNSA. The CDR3 sequence is CASSPGQVRTQYF. DNA for the CDR3: TGTGCCAGCAGCCCAGGACAGGTCCGGACCCAGTACTTC.

The gene calls are TRBV6-5 and TRBJ2-4; 9 bases agree with TRBD1. The CDR3 contains 14 residues. The germline gives CDR1 MNHEY, CDR2 SVGAGI. V shed 6 bases, J shed 5 bases, and the junction held 5 bases outside the gene matches. CDR3 in DNA: TGTGCCAGCAGCCCCGGGGACAGGGAAAACATTCAGTACTTC. Translated, it gives CASSPGDRENIQYF.

The chain carries TRBV3-1 and TRBJ2-1; 10 nucleotides agree with TRBD1. The germline gives CDR1 LGHDT, CDR2 YNNKEL (reference sequence). CDR3 length equals 16 residues. The V and J ends lost 7 bases and 6 bases, in that order; junction bases with no gene match: 12. The CDR3 bases are TGTGCCAGCACCTCAGTCCGGGACAGGGGATTCAATGAGCAGTTCTTC. Protein sequence: CASTSVRDRGFNEQFF.

The rearrangement links TRBV7-6 to TRBJ2-3; 12 nucleotides agree with TRBD2. The germline V gene has CDR1 SGHVS and CDR2 FNYEAQ. The CDR3 loop spans 17 amino acids. Trimming cost V 5 bases and J 6 bases; bases outside gene matches: 12. The CDR3 DNA follows: TGTGCCAGCAGCCCCTGGGCTAGCGGGGGGGCAGCGGATACGCAGTATTTT. It yields the protein CASSPWASGGAADTQYF. The variable domain in full, completed from reference TRBV7-6 and TRBJ2-3, reads GAGVSQSPRYKVTKRGQDVALRCDPISGHVSLYWYRQALGQGPEFLTYFNYEAQQDKSGLPNDRFSAERPEGSISTLTIQRTEQRDSAMYRCASSPWASGGAADTQYFGPGTRLTVL.

The rearrangement uses TRBV6-2 or TRBV6-3 and TRBJ2-1; possibly TRBD2 for D (5 bases). V lost 2 bases, J lost 10 bases, and 12 bases lay in between. Germline V gene lookup returns CDR1 MNHEY and CDR2 SVGEGT. The CDR3 runs 13 residues. CDR3 nucleotide sequence: TGTGCCAGCAGTTACGAGGGAACTTGGGAGCAGTTCTTC. It specifies CASSYEGTWEQFF.

V gene TRBV12-5 combines with J gene TRBJ2-3; maybe TRBD2 (6 bases). CDR3 length: 14 amino acids. The germline V and J ends were trimmed by 10 bases and 0 bases, with 14 bases remaining between them. Germline V gene sequence: CDR1 LGHNT, CDR2 FRNRAP. The CDR3 DNA follows: TGTGCTACCCCCCCCGGGAGAAGCACAGATACGCAGTATTTT. Its translation is CATPPGRSTDTQYF.

The J gene is TRBJ1-5, the V gene TRBV28; a weak D match, TRBD1 (6 bases). The germline V and J ends were trimmed by 9 bases and 4 bases, with 16 bases remaining between them. The CDR3 consists of 14 residues. Per the germline V gene, CDR1 is MDHEN and CDR2 is SYDVKM. CDR3 coding DNA: TGTGCCAGTCTCGGTGGGACACTAAATCAGCCCCAGCATTTT. Its translation is CASLGGTLNQPQHF.

Worth noting for this clonotype: An end of the junction differs from the germline gene, which may be a read error. J is TRBJ2-1 and V is TRBV14; TRBD1 aligns across 8 bases. The germline gives CDR1 SGHDN, CDR2 FVKESK. The CDR3 contains 17 residues. DNA for the CDR3: TGTGCTAGCAGCCAAGGGTCGACCAGGGGGCAATACGATGAGCAGTTCTTC. Amino acid sequence: CASSQGSTRGQYDEQFF.